This T cell receptor (beta chain) stems from a study of blood T cell repertoires in COVID-19. Per the authors' pipeline: By means of reference gene primer amplification, nucleated cell counts were estimated. The assay was immunoSEQ multiplex PCR, and TCRdb's table has in-frame clones only and misses some. The DNA was the basis for D and trimming; V, J and clone size are from that table. The sample carries around 210,000 clones, 80% to 90% recorded once. The CDR3 loop spans 17 amino acids. Germline values: CDR1 LGHNA, CDR2 YNFKEQ. The ends lost 6 bases at V and 7 bases at J; junction bases unmatched: 14.

The sequencing input was peripheral blood. The genes are TRBV4-2 and TRBJ2-1; 11 bases line up with TRBD2. The receptor's source is a man aged 18 to 30 with active or convalescent COVID-19. For the CDR3, the DNA is TGTGCCAGCAGGCGAAACTTACTAGCGGGAGCTAGTAATGAGCAGTTCTTC. Encoded protein: CASRRNLLAGASNEQFF.